Below are 9 T cell receptor beta chains sequenced from a single sample in a study of CD8+CD57+ T cells in acquired aplastic anemia. CDR3 and TCR beta VDJ profiling relied on genomic DNA as the template. TCRdb re-called the reads with MiXCR, one entry per CDR3 protein. The data contain a few hundred thousand distinct CDR3 sequences, 61% of them singletons. Sample: sorted CD4+, CD8+, or CD8+CD57+ T cells (not recorded which) from PBMCs. The origin of the receptors is a human donor in good health.

The V and J genes are TRBV11-2 and TRBJ2-7; no clear D. The V and J ends lost 1 base and 5 bases respectively, with 12 bases between them. The CDR3 loop spans 14 amino acids. Per the germline V gene, CDR1 is SGHAT and CDR2 is FQNNGV. The CDR3 DNA follows: TGTGCCAGCAGCTTAGGAGCAAGGGTTAACGAGCAGTACTTC. It specifies CASSLGARVNEQYF.

The CDR3 DNA sequence: TGTGCCAGCAGCTGGGACGGACGTTATGAAAAACTGTTTTTT. Encoded protein: CASSWDGRYEKLFF. The chain carries TRBV7-6 and TRBJ1-4, with D possibly TRBD1 on 5 matching bases. This CDR3 spans 14 amino acids. The V gene lost 4 bases and the J gene lost 6 bases, with 12 bases spanning the gap. Germline CDR1 SGHVS, CDR2 FNYEAQ.

The table lists this clonotype with many counts. This chain uses TRBV29-1 with TRBJ1-4; D remains ambiguous. Trimming pared 4 bases from V and 4 bases from J, leaving 10 bases between. The CDR3 is 13 amino acids. Germline-derived CDR1 and CDR2 are SQVTM and ANQGSEA. CDR3 region: CSVVGYYNEKLFF. CDR3 DNA: TGCAGCGTTGTGGGGTACTATAATGAAAAACTGTTTTTT.

The chain recombines TRBV7-3 with TRBJ2-3; 12 bases map to TRBD2. V was clipped by 0 bases and J by 4 bases; unmatched bases: 2. The CDR3 spans 16 residues. The V gene's germline CDR1 is SGHTA and CDR2 FQGTGA. CDR3 in DNA: TGTGCCAGCAGCTTAACTCTAGCGGGAGGGTCAGATACGCAGTATTTT. Amino acid sequence: CASSLTLAGGSDTQYF.

V is TRBV5-1 and J is TRBJ1-2; no reliable D call. The V gene lost 0 bases and the J gene lost 4 bases, with 7 bases spanning the gap. The CDR3 has 13 residues. CDR1 is SGHRS, CDR2 YFSETQ, per germline. CDR3 nucleotide sequence: TGCGCCAGCAGCTTGGGCCGGATCTATGGCTACACCTTC. This codes for CASSLGRIYGYTF.

With respect to this clonotype: At one end the junction does not follow the germline gene, possibly because of a read error. The chain carries TRBV20-1 and TRBJ2-7, with 8 bases lining up with TRBD2. The V gene's germline CDR1 is DFQATT and CDR2 SNEGSKA (reference sequence). This CDR3 spans 14 amino acids. The CDR3 sequence is CGASQRGTSYEQYF. CDR3 in DNA: TGCGGTGCCAGTCAGCGGGGGACCTCCTACGAGCAGTACTTC.

The genes are TRBV29-1 and TRBJ1-2; the D gene is possibly TRBD1 (5 bases). V lost 4 bases to trimming and J lost 13 bases, with 28 bases between them. CDR1 is SQVTM and CDR2 is ANQGSEA in the germline V gene. The CDR3 consists of 15 residues. This chain's CDR3 is CSVGTPGRMTKGITF. The CDR3 nucleotides are TGCAGCGTTGGGACTCCCGGACGGATGACTAAGGGGATCACCTTC.

The chain couples TRBV9 to TRBJ1-2, with TRBD1 identical over 7 bases. The V and J ends lost 5 bases and 4 bases, in that order; junction bases with no gene match: 11. This CDR3 region has 15 residues. CDR1 is SGDLS, CDR2 YYNGEE, per germline. The CDR3 DNA sequence: TGTGCCAGCAGGACGGGGACAGCGATATCCTATGGCTACACCTTC. It encodes CASRTGTAISYGYTF.

The chain recombines TRBV15 with TRBJ2-7; perhaps TRBD2 as D (5 bases). CDR1 LNHNV and CDR2 YYDKDF come from the germline V gene (reference sequence). The CDR3 spans 16 residues. V lost 0 bases and J lost 2, with 14 bases in between. The CDR3 region is CATSRDSRPGTYEQYF. CDR3 sequence (DNA): TGTGCCACCAGCAGAGATTCTAGACCGGGAACCTACGAGCAGTACTTC.